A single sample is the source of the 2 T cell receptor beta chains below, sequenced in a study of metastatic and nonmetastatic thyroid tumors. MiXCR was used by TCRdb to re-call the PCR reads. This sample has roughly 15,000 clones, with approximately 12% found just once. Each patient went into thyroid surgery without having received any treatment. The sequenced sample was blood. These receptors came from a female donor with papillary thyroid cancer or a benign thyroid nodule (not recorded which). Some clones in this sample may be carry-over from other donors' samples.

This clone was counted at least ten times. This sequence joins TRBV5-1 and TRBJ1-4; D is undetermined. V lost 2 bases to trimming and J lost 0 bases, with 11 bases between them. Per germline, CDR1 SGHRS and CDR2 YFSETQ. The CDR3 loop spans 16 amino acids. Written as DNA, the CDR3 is TGCGCCAGCAGCTTATTGGGAGGAGCAACTAATGAAAAACTGTTTTTT. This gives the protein CASSLLGGATNEKLFF.

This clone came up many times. CDR3 nucleotides: TGCGCCAGCAACCCGTACGGGGGGGTCACCGGGGAGCTGTTTTTT. Residues: CASNPYGGVTGELFF. The chain uses TRBV5-1 and TRBJ2-2; TRBD2 matches 8 bases. The J segment lost 4 bases and the V segment lost 6 bases, leaving 8 bases of the junction unmatched. Germline V gives CDR1 SGHRS, CDR2 YFSETQ. The CDR3 length is 15 residues.